This TCR beta chain comes out of a study of cytomegalovirus exposure and HLA in healthy donors. Overall study: T cells numbering around 200 million yielded some 100 million unique TCR beta sequences in an earlier analysis. Among the 398 genotyped donors, 65% to 85% were placed in the Caucasian-associated ancestry cluster. Approximately 85 million unique TCRs from HLA-typed donors were held in an early data release. Study results and limitations: Reportedly, TCR beta sequences accurately predicted HLA-A and HLA-B alleles in most subjects.

Primers: 60 Vbeta forward and 13 Jbeta reverse. The protocol was immunoSEQ multiplex PCR, while the TCRdb copy is restricted to in-frame clones and leaves out a portion. The repertoire holds fewer than 250,000 clones, with around four fifths as singletons. Germline values: CDR1 SGHTA, CDR2 FQGNSA. The CDR3 covers 14 residues. The germline V and J ends were trimmed by 6 bases and 8 bases, with 16 bases remaining between them. With respect to this clone: The antigen is undetermined.

The sample taken for sequencing was PBMCs. The receptor was isolated from a woman in her forties or fifties in good health and CMV-seropositive. V gene TRBV7-2 combines with J gene TRBJ1-4, with D perhaps matching TRBD1 (5 bases). CDR3 sequence (DNA): TGTGCCAGCAGTCCCGCGGGGGGATGGGAAAAACTGTTTTTT. Residues: CASSPAGGWEKLFF.